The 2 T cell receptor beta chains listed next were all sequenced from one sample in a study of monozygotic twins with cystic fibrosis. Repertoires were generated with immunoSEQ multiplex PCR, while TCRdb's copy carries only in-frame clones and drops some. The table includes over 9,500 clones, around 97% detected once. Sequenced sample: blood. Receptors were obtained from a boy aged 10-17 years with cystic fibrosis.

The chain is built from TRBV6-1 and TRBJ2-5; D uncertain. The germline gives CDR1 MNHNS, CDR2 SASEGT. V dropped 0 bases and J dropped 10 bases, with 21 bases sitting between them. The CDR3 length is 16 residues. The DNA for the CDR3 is TGTGCCAGCAGTGAAGCGCTTTCCGGTATTCAGGCTATCCAGTACTTC. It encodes CASSEALSGIQAIQYF.

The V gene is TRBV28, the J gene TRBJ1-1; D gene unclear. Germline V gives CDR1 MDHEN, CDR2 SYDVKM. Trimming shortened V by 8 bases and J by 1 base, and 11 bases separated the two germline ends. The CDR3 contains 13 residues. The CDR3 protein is CASQTEPNTEAFF. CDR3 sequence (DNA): TGTGCCAGCCAGACGGAACCGAACACTGAAGCTTTCTTT.